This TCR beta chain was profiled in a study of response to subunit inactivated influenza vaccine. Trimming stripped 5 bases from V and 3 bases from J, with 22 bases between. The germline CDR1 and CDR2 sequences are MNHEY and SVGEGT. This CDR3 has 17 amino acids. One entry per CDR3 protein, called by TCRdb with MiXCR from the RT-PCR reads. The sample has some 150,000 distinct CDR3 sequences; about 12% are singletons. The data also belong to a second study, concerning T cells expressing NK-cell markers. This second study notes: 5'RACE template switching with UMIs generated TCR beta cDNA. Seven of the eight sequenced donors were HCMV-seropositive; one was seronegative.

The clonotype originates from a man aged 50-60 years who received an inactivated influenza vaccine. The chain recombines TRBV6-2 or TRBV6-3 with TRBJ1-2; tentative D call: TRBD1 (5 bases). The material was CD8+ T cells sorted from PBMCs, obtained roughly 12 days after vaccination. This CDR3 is CASSKPRTTVYDYGYTF. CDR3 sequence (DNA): TGTGCCAGCAGTAAACCGAGGACAACCGTATACGACTATGGCTACACCTTC.